This T cell receptor beta chain was observed in a study of T-cell memory formation after mild COVID-19. Each CDR3 protein gets one entry after TCRdb re-called the 5' RACE reads with MiXCR. The table records about 30,000 distinct CDR3 sequences, more than 10% of them present only once. The study, taken as a whole, reports: CM and EM subsets held most contracting CD4+ clones; EMRA held CD8+ ones.

This clonotype showed up many times. Its specificity is unknown. Trimming removed 0 bases from V and 1 base from J, with 8 bases in between. Germline CDR1 MGHRA, CDR2 YSYEKL. The CDR3 has 15 amino acids. This clonotype originated in an adult woman who had mild COVID-19 (a few samples of this study predate the infection). Cell type and time point are not known. The material sequenced was PBMCs or a T cell subset sorted from them (not recorded which). The rearrangement uses TRBV4-1 and TRBJ2-3; D uncertain. The CDR3 is CASSQDFEGTDTQYF. CDR3 DNA: TGCGCCAGCAGCCAAGATTTCGAGGGCACAGATACGCAGTATTTT.